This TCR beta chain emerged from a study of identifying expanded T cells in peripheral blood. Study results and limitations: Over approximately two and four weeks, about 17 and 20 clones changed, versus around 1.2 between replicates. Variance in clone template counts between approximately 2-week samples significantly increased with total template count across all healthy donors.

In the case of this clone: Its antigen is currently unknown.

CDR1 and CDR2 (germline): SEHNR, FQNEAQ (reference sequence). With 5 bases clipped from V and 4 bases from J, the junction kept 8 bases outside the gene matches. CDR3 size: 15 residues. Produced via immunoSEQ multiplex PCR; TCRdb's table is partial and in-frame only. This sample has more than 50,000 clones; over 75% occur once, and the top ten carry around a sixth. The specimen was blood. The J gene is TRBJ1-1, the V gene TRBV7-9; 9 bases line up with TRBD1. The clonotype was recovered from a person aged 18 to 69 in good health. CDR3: CASSQPQGASTEAFF. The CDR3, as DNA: TGTGCCAGCAGCCAACCACAGGGGGCGAGCACTGAAGCTTTCTTT.